This T cell receptor (beta chain) came from a study of T cells in Graves' hyperthyroidism and ophthalmopathy. This clonotype was recorded many times. There were TCR beta CDR3 regions amplified from RNA transcripts. The TCR CDR3 first-round RT-PCR relied on the HTBI primer set. Via MiXCR, TCRdb re-called the multiplex PCR reads, giving one row per CDR3 protein. The data contain around 380,000 distinct CDR3 sequences, around an eighth of them singletons. Germline loops: CDR1 SGHTA, CDR2 FQGTGA. This CDR3 has 15 amino acids. Between the trimmed V and J ends, which lost 4 bases and 2 bases, there was a span of 12 bases. Clinical symptoms, serum thyroxine, TRAb, thyroid ultrasound and orbital computed tomography informed diagnoses.

Sequencing was performed on blood. The clonotype comes from a man aged 25-40 years with Graves' hyperthyroidism that later progressed to Graves' ophthalmopathy. The chain is built from TRBV7-3 and TRBJ2-1, with a possible D match to TRBD2 (7 bases). The CDR3 here is CASSSRGAPYNEQFF. The CDR3 DNA follows: TGTGCCAGCAGCTCCCGGGGGGCCCCCTACAATGAGCAGTTCTTC.